This record looks at one T cell receptor (beta chain) sequence and its context. Its antigen is not identified. This entry comes from a study of long-term antiretroviral therapy in people with HIV. Findings and caveats of the study: There were no data on ART adherence, viral resistance or therapy changes, a gap that limits inferences about post-ART repertoire changes. Among HIV repertoires, CDR3 length ranges were narrower than those of controls. Drawn between the mid-2000s and the late 2010s, the blood was possibly obtained under older ART regimens. Post-ART diversity increased but stayed below transplant donor controls.

The authors ran the immunoSEQ assay, v3.0, at survey level. Here immunoSEQ multiplex PCR was the method, and the copy in TCRdb shows in-frame clones only, minus some. The table lists tens of thousands of clones, approximately 85% of them singletons, with approximately 3.8% in the top ten. This CDR3 contains 14 residues. V lost 4 bases to trimming and J lost 4 bases, with 13 bases between them. Germline CDR1 is SGHTA and CDR2 is FQGTGA. The TCR originated in a man younger than 35 with HIV. Material: unsorted PBMCs, obtained 0.8 years before starting antiretroviral therapy. V is TRBV7-3 and J is TRBJ1-1, with a weak D call TRBD1 (6 bases). The CDR3 nucleotides read TGTGCCAGCAGCTCTTTGGACAGACCCACTGAAGCTTTCTTT. Amino acid sequence: CASSSLDRPTEAFF. The full variable domain, in which reference TRBV7-3 and TRBJ1-1 provide the parts outside the CDR3, is GAGVSQTPSNKVTEKGKYVELRCDPISGHTALYWYRQSLGQGPEFLIYFQGTGAADDSGLPNDRFFAVRPEGSVSTLKIQRTERGDSAVYLCASSSLDRPTEAFFGQGTRLTVV.